This T cell receptor beta chain originates from a study of blood T cell repertoires in COVID-19 (dated by TCRdb to 2020 to 2022). About the investigation overall: Samples from collaborators originated in the United States, Italy and Spain and spanned both the acute and convalescent phases of COVID-19. Subjects who had been exposed to COVID-19, were actively infected with it, or had recovered from it provided the deeply sampled blood TCRbeta repertoires that made up the dataset. Where available, HLA class I and class II types were obtained from metadata supplied by the sample provider rather than from assay-based typing. The material from the prospective study consisted of cDNA or gDNA derived from T cells, B-cell-depleted T cells, or PBMCs. Nearly every sample came with metadata listing a de-identified subject ID, COVID-19 status, age in years and sex. The samples were drawn from two sources: the first 160 participants of the ongoing ImmuneRACE study, and over 1,000 subjects contributed by 6 global collaborators. The repertoires were released in a freely available public database meant as a resource for research on the immune response to SARS-CoV-2.

On this clone: This receptor's antigen is unknown. There are no base qualities to consult, and no much larger clone falls within one base.

In Seattle, one collaborating source enrolled patients while the infection was active and tracked those patients longitudinally over the course of disease. Whole blood was collected in K2EDTA tubes by collaborating institutions according to the institutions' own protocols. For TCRbeta analysis, collaborator samples were shipped as frozen whole blood, as isolated PBMCs, or as DNA extracted from either sample type. Results the study describes overall, beyond this receptor: The amount of clinical and demographic metadata varied by source and participant and was provided uncurated.

As encoded in the germline V gene (reference sequence), CDR1 is MNHNY while CDR2 is SVGAGI. Taken from cysteine to phenylalanine, the CDR3 has 14 residues. Of the read, only the CDR3 DNA is kept; its 42 bases are in frame from base 1. V and J are trimmed by 6 bases and 4 bases, and the gene matches miss 8 bases of the junction. TCRbeta CDR3 regions were amplified from genomic DNA using the immunoSEQ Assay, a bias-controlled multiplex PCR. The study's own analysis went as follows. Within the assay, amplification of reference gene primers was used to estimate how many nucleated cells each sample contained. To quantify the absolute abundance of each unique TCRbeta CDR3 rearrangement, sequence reads were collapsed and filtered. For each sample, productive Simpson clonality was calculated as the square root of Simpson's diversity index across productive rearrangements. The table comes from immuneACCESS by way of TCRdb, which keeps in-frame sequences with V and J called. Part of the clones is missing from these tables; in studies checked, under half for an unresolved V gene and the rest for unknown reasons. V and J calls plus clone size are reproduced from that table; the DNA served to infer D and trimming. Recorded for this sample are over 150,000 clones; about 85% of them occurred a single time. 6.5% to 7.5% of the sample comes from the top ten.

The chain is made from TRBV6-6 and TRBJ1-1; TRBD1 lines up with 7 middle nucleotides. The sequenced sample consisted of peripheral blood. The origin of this receptor is a man older than 75 with COVID-19, enrolled during active disease. The DNA sequence is as follows: TGTGCCAGCAGATATATCCGGGACAGCACTGAAGCTTTCTTT. Translated, it reads CASRYIRDSTEAFF.